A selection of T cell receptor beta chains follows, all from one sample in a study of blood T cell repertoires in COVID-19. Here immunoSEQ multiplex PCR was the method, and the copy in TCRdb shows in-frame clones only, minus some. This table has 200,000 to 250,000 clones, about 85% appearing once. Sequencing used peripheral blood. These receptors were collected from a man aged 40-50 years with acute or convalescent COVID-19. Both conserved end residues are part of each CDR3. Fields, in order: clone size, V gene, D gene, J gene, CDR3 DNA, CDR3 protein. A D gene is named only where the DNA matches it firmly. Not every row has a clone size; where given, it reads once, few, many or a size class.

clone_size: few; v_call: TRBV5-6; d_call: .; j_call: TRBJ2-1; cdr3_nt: TGTGCCAGCAGTCGCCTCAGGGTTAGCTCCTACAATGAGCAGTTCTTC; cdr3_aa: CASSRLRVSSYNEQFF
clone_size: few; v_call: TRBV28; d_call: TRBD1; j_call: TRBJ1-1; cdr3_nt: TGTGCCAGCAGTTCGCCGGGACAGGGGGCTAGCACTGAAGCTTTCTTT; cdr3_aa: CASSSPGQGASTEAFF
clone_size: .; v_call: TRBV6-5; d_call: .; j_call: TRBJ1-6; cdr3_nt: TGTGCCAGCAGTTTGGGGGCGGGCAATTCACCCCTCCACTTT; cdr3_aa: CASSLGAGNSPLHF
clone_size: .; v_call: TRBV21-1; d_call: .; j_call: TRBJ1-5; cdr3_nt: TGTGCCAGCAGCAAAGTCCCGGGACATGGGTGGAATCAGCCCCAGCATTTT; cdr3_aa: CASSKVPGHGWNQPQHF
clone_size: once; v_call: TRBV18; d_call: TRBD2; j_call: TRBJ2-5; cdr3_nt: TGTGCCAGCTCACCAGGACTAGGACAAGAGACCCAGTACTTC; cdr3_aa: CASSPGLGQETQYF
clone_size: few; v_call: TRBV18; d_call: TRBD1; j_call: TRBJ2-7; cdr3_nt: TGTGCCAGCTCACCACCGGGGGGACAGGGGGACGAGCAGTACTTC; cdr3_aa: CASSPPGGQGDEQYF
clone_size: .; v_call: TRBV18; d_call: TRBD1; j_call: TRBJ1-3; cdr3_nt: TGTGCCAGCTCACCCCAGGGACAGTCGAGCTCTGGAAACACCATATATTTT; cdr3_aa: CASSPQGQSSSGNTIYF
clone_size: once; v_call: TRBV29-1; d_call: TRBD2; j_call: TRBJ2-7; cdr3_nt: TGCAGCGGGGCGGCTAGCGGACGCTACGAGCAGTACTTC; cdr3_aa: CSGAASGRYEQYF
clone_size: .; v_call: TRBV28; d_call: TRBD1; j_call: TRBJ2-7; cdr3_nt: TGTGCCAGCAGTTCTTTAGGGACAGGGCCCTACGAGCAGTACTTC; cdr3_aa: CASSSLGTGPYEQYF
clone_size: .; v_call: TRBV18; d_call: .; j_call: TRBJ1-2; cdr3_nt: TGTGCCAGCTCACCGACGGACGGGGACTATGGCTACACCTTC; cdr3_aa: CASSPTDGDYGYTF
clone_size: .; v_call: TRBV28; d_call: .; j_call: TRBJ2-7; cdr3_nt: TGTGCCAGCACCACCTCGTTCGGACTTTTGACGTACGAGCAGTACTTC; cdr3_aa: CASTTSFGLLTYEQYF
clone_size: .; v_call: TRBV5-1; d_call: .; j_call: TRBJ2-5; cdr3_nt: TGCGCCAGCAGCTTGCTAGCCGACGCGACCCAGTACTTC; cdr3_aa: CASSLLADATQYF
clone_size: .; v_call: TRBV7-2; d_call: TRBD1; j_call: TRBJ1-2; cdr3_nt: TGTGCCAGCAGCTTAGCTAACAGGGGGACACGTTTAGGTGGCTACACCTTC; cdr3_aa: CASSLANRGTRLGGYTF
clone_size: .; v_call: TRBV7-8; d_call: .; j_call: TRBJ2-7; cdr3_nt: TGTGCCAGCAGCTTCGGACAGTTCTCTTACTTC; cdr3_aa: CASSFGQFSYF
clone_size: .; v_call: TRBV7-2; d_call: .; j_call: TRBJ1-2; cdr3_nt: TGTGCCAGCAGCCTTTACTTCGGAGGGTTCTATGGCTACACCTTC; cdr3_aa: CASSLYFGGFYGYTF
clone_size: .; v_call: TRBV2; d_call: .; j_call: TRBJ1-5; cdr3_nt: TGTGCCAGCAGTGGACAGTTCAATCAGCCCCAGCATTTT; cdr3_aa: CASSGQFNQPQHF
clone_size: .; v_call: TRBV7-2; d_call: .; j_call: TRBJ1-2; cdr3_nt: TGTGCCAGCAGCTTAGTTTCCGATCCTACCTATGGCTACACCTTC; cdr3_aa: CASSLVSDPTYGYTF
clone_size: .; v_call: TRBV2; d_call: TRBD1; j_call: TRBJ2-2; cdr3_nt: TGTGCCAGCTGGCTAGACAGGGGGCGAACCGGGGAGCTGTTTTTT; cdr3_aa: CASWLDRGRTGELFF
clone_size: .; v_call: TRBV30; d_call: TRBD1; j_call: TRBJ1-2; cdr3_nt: TGTGCCTGGAGGTCGGCAGGGGGTAACTATGGCTACACCTTC; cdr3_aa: CAWRSAGGNYGYTF
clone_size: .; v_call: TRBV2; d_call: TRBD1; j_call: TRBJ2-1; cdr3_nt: TGTGCCAGCAGGGGGACAGGGGGCTGGTTGCAGTTCTTC; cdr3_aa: CASRGTGGWLQFF
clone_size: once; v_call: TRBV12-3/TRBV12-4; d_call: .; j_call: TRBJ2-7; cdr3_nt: TGTGCCAGCAGTTTCCCTCTCTCCTACGAGCAGTACTTC; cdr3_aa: CASSFPLSYEQYF
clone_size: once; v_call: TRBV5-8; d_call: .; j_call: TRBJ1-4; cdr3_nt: TGTGCCAGCAGCTCGGGAGTCAGTAATGAAAAACTGTTTTTT; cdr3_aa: CASSSGVSNEKLFF
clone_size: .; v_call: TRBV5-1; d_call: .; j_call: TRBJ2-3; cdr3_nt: TGCGCCAGCAGCTCTGACACCAGCACAGATACGCAGTATTTT; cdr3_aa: CASSSDTSTDTQYF
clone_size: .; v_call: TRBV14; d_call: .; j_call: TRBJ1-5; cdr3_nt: TGTGCCAGCAGCCAAACATTAAATCAGCCCCAGCATTTT; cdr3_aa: CASSQTLNQPQHF
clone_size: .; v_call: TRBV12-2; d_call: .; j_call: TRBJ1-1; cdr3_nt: TGTGCAAGTCGCTTCCGGGATAACACTGAAGCTTTCTTT; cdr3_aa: CASRFRDNTEAFF
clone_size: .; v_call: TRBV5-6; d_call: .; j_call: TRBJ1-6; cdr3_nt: TGTGCCAGCAGCTTGCCCACAGTGCGTTCACCCCTCCACTTT; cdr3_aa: CASSLPTVRSPLHF
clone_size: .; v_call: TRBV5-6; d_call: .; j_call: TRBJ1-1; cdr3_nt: TGTGCCAGCAGCTCCCATGGGGGCAGGAACACTGAAGCTTTCTTT; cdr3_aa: CASSSHGGRNTEAFF
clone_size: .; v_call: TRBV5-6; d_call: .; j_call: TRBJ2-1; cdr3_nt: TGTGCCAGCAGCCTGGCTAGCGTCTCCTACAATGAGCAGTTCTTC; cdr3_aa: CASSLASVSYNEQFF
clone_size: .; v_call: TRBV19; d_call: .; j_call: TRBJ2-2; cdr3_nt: TGTGCCAGTAGTACGGACTATCGTGGCACCGGGGAGCTGTTTTTT; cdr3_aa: CASSTDYRGTGELFF
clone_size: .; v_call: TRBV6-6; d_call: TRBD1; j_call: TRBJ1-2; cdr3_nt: TGTGCCAGCAGTTACATGCAGGGGGTAATTGGCTACACCTTC; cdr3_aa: CASSYMQGVIGYTF